Listed below are T cell receptor beta chains from one sample, sequenced in a study of monozygotic twins with inflammatory bowel disease. TCRdb reanalyzed the 5' RACE reads, giving one entry per CDR3 protein sequence and no DNA. This sample's clone table lists about 330,000 distinct CDR3 sequences. The sample comprised blood. Receptors originate from a human donor with ulcerative colitis or Crohn's disease, or a healthy co-twin of an affected twin (not recorded which). CDR3s include the opening cysteine and the closing phenylalanine or tryptophan.

j_call v_call cdr3_aa
TRBJ2-3 TRBV20-1 CSARANLLALSTDTQYF
TRBJ1-5 TRBV5-6 CASSPPWDRDDQPQHF
TRBJ1-1 TRBV24-1 CATRSTGAPTEAFF
TRBJ1-2 TRBV6-1 CASSMDRGHPNEGYTF
TRBJ1-4 TRBV3-1 CASSQLAGSEKLFF
TRBJ1-2 TRBV7-9 CASSLDGTLGYSF
TRBJ1-1 TRBV5-1 CASSLGWGAAEAFF
TRBJ2-7 TRBV27 CASSSGLAGVEQYF
TRBJ2-1 TRBV4-1 CASSQDGTPTRGEQFF
TRBJ2-3 TRBV7-8 CASSLRGPGSNLDTQYF
TRBJ2-2 TRBV5-1 CASSSGTASTGELFF
TRBJ2-2 TRBV20-1 CSATLPGLDTGELFF
TRBJ1-1 TRBV27 CASSRGQGAYTEAFF
TRBJ2-1 TRBV7-2 CASSLVASGTYNEQFF
TRBJ2-5 TRBV5-1 CASSLTGSQETQYF
TRBJ2-7 TRBV20-1 CSASGGGTTQQYF
TRBJ1-1 TRBV7-9 CASDETDTESNTEAFF
TRBJ2-2 TRBV15 CATKTQTGGPGELFF
TRBJ2-2 TRBV29-1 CSAVDRATGELFF
TRBJ1-1 TRBV12-3/TRBV12-4 CASSLFWGGNTEAFF
TRBJ2-3 TRBV2 CASSAEGRRTDTQYF
TRBJ1-2 TRBV12-3/TRBV12-4 CASSFNSQADYGYTF
TRBJ2-1 TRBV7-9 CASSSVEVVDEQFF
TRBJ2-3 TRBV5-1 CASSVEPGGTNTQYF
TRBJ1-4 TRBV5-6 CASSLAGTNEKLFF
TRBJ1-5 TRBV19 CASSTVRQFYSNQPQHF
TRBJ2-3 TRBV12-3/TRBV12-4 CASSLQGQGTDTQYF
TRBJ2-1 TRBV6-1 CASSPAVGTYNEQFF
TRBJ2-7 TRBV30 CAWSRGASCEQYF
TRBJ1-1 TRBV27 CASSSEIPQGRTEAFF
TRBJ1-5 TRBV7-2 CASSPPVGGGPQHF
TRBJ1-5 TRBV20-1 CSTAVGVYNQPQHF
TRBJ1-1 TRBV12-3/TRBV12-4 CASGDNITPDTEAFF
TRBJ2-3 TRBV19 CASSGGAAGDTQYF
TRBJ2-6 TRBV5-1 CASQNGVVGANVLTF
TRBJ2-7 TRBV5-1 CASSLKGQGPYEQYF
TRBJ1-3 TRBV12-3/TRBV12-4 CASGPTGGEPHSGNTIYF
TRBJ2-7 TRBV7-2 CASSLRAGNGYEQYF
TRBJ1-1 TRBV10-3 CAIRESGSTEAFF
TRBJ1-5 TRBV20-1 CSAHEQGSNQPQHF
TRBJ2-3 TRBV19 CASSRQGGGITDTQYF
TRBJ2-3 TRBV29-1 CSVVTSGGVTDTQYF
TRBJ1-5 TRBV7-2 CASSLEGQSNQPQHF
TRBJ2-5 TRBV7-2 CASSKLVKETQYF
TRBJ2-1 TRBV28 CASSRTSGVYNEQFF
TRBJ2-7 TRBV9 CASSVKPVYEQYF
TRBJ2-1 TRBV21-1 CASSNLGSYNEQFF
TRBJ1-6 TRBV9 CASSVDGNPSPLHF
TRBJ1-5 TRBV19 CASSIMETIRRQRQHF
TRBJ2-7 TRBV28 CASSFPGPPSSYEQYF
TRBJ2-7 TRBV11-2 CASSLGLTYEQYF
TRBJ1-2 TRBV20-1 CSARAGTAPYGYTF
TRBJ2-2 TRBV20-1 CSAVRTGELFF